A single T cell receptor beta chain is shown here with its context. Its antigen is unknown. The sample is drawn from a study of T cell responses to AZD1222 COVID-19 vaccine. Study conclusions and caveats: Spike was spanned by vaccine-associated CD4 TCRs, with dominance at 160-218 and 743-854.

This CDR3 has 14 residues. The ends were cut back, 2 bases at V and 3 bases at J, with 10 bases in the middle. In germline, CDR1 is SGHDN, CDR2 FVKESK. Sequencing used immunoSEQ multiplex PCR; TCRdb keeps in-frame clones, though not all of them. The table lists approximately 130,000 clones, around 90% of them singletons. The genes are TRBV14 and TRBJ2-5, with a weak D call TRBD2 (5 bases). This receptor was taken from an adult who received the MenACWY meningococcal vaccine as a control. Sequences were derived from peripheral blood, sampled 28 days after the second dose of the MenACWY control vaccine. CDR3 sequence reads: CASSQRTLKETQYF. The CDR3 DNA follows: TGTGCCAGCAGCCAAAGGACTCTTAAAGAGACCCAGTACTTC.